These 23 T cell receptor beta chains originate from one sample sequenced in a study of shared clonotypes between healthy human individuals. This table comes from immunoSEQ multiplex PCR, and its TCRdb copy is limited to in-frame clones, with some not included. The profile shows over a million clones, around 82% of them singletons. The sequenced material came from memory CD4+ T cells from PBMCs. The sample's subset: CD45RA-negative fraction. Receptors originate from a man younger than 35 in good health. Some clones in this sample may be carry-over from other donors' samples.

The genes are TRBV18 and TRBJ1-1; D gene ambiguous. The length of the CDR3 is 15 residues. Germline CDR1 is KGHSH and CDR2 is LQKENI. V gave up 1 base and J gave up 1 base, with 10 bases separating them. The CDR3 loop is CASSPQRTGNTEAFF. The CDR3 region has the DNA TGTGCCAGCTCACCACAAAGGACGGGGAACACTGAAGCTTTCTTT.

In this sample, this clone turned up once. V and J are TRBV15 and TRBJ1-2; 8 bases fit TRBD1. The ends lost 1 base at V and 4 bases at J; junction bases unmatched: 5. CDR1 and CDR2 from the germline V gene are LNHNV and YYDKDF (reference sequence). The CDR3 runs to 15 residues. The CDR3 region is CATSRGAGGAYGYTF. The CDR3 nucleotides are TGTGCCACCAGCAGAGGGGCAGGGGGCGCCTATGGCTACACCTTC.

J is TRBJ1-2 and V is TRBV18; no firm D call. Germline lookup yields CDR1 KGHSH and CDR2 LQKENI. The CDR3 runs to 15 residues. Trimming shortened V by 3 bases and J by 4 bases, and 15 bases separated the two germline ends. The CDR3 region has the DNA TGTGCCAGCTCACCGGAGGACGGGAAATTCTATGGCTACACCTTC. This gives the protein CASSPEDGKFYGYTF. The whole variable domain, filled in from reference TRBV18 and TRBJ1-2, reads NAGVMQNPRHLVRRRGQEARLRCSPMKGHSHVYWYRQLPEEGLKFMVYLQKENIIDESGMPKERFSAEFPKEGPSILRIQQVVRGDSAAYFCASSPEDGKFYGYTFGSGTRLTVV.

J is TRBJ2-6 and V is TRBV7-9, with 7 bases fitting TRBD1. The CDR3 spans 18 residues. The J segment lost 0 bases and the V segment lost 0 bases, leaving 5 bases of the junction unmatched. Germline V gene sequence: CDR1 SEHNR, CDR2 FQNEAQ (reference sequence). The CDR3 sequence is CASSLAQGVYSGANVLTF. CDR3 nucleotide sequence: TGTGCCAGCAGCTTAGCGCAGGGGGTGTACTCTGGGGCCAACGTCCTGACTTTC.

The V call is TRBV5-1, the J call TRBJ2-3; TRBD2 matches at 13 bases. Germline loops: CDR1 SGHRS, CDR2 YFSETQ. J gave up 6 bases and V 0 bases, and 7 bases lay outside the gene matches. This CDR3 spans 17 amino acids. Here the CDR3 reads CASSLGTSGSSADTQYF. CDR3 sequence (DNA): TGCGCCAGCAGCTTGGGGACTAGCGGGAGTTCTGCGGATACGCAGTATTTT.

This rearrangement joins TRBV7-8 to TRBJ1-1; tentative D call: TRBD1 (6 bases). This CDR3 has 14 amino acids. CDR1 is SGHVS, CDR2 FQNEAQ, per germline. The V and J ends lost 4 bases and 4 bases respectively, with 13 bases between them. CDR3 in amino acids: CASSYLRGGTEAFF. The DNA of the CDR3 is TGTGCCAGCAGCTACCTCAGGGGAGGCACTGAAGCTTTCTTT.

V and J are TRBV5-1 and TRBJ2-1, with D possibly being TRBD1 (5 bases). The CDR3 is 13 amino acids. Trimming cost V 0 bases and J 8 bases, with 9 bases left between them. The germline V gene encodes CDR1 SGHRS and CDR2 YFSETQ. This CDR3 reads CASSLGVGDEQFF. In DNA form, the CDR3 reads TGCGCCAGCAGCTTGGGTGTAGGGGATGAGCAGTTCTTC. The whole variable domain, filled in from reference TRBV5-1 and TRBJ2-1, reads KAGVTQTPRYLIKTRGQQVTLSCSPISGHRSVSWYQQTPGQGLQFLFEYFSETQRNKGNFPGRFSGRQFSNSRSEMNVSTLELGDSALYLCASSLGVGDEQFFGPGTRLTVL.

The rearrangement uses TRBV5-4 and TRBJ1-1; 7 bases line up with TRBD1. V shed 2 bases and J 0 bases; nucleotides not matched to a gene: 7. The CDR3 extends over 16 amino acids. In germline, CDR1 is SGHNT, CDR2 YYREEE (reference sequence). CDR3 coding DNA: TGTGCCAGCAGCTTTTTGACAGGGACCATGAACACTGAAGCTTTCTTT. Translated, it gives CASSFLTGTMNTEAFF.

The V and J genes are TRBV6-1 and TRBJ1-2, with 10 bases aligning to TRBD1. The CDR3 loop spans 15 amino acids. The germline gives CDR1 MNHNS, CDR2 SASEGT. The trim removed 5 bases at V and 1 base at J, leaving 4 bases unmatched. CDR3 DNA: TGTGCCAGCAGTTCCCGGGACAGGGGTAACTATGGCTACACCTTC. Amino acid sequence: CASSSRDRGNYGYTF.

This clone was observed a few times. The chain has TRBV2 and TRBJ1-3, with 8 bases identical to TRBD1. The CDR3 is 13 amino acids. Trimming removed 8 bases from V and 4 bases from J; junction bases left unmatched: 4. Germline CDR1 SNHLY, CDR2 FYNNEI. CDR3 in amino acids: CASGQGNGNTIYF. The CDR3 DNA is TGTGCCAGCGGACAGGGCAACGGAAACACCATATATTTT.

The chain carries TRBV23-1 and TRBJ2-5; possibly TRBD2 for D (5 bases). TRBV23-1 is recorded as an ORF, its role being uncertain. This CDR3 comprises 15 residues. V was trimmed by 4 bases and J by 5 bases, leaving 17 bases between them. The CDR3 sequence: CASSRSSRRSETQYF. The CDR3 DNA follows: TGCGCCAGCAGTCGCTCAAGCAGGAGGTCGGAGACCCAGTACTTC.

This clone was seen a handful of times. V is TRBV7-9 and J is TRBJ2-4, with D maybe TRBD1 (6 bases). Germline-derived CDR1 and CDR2 are SEHNR and FQNEAQ (reference sequence). The V gene lost 5 bases and the J gene lost 0 bases, with 23 bases spanning the gap. The length of the CDR3 is 19 residues. CDR3 coding DNA: TGTGCCAGCAGCCGATTCATATACCGGGACACTGCAGCCAAAAACATTCAGTACTTC. Its protein product is CASSRFIYRDTAAKNIQYF.

The sample holds one count of this clone. V and J are TRBV4-1 and TRBJ2-3; 12 nucleotides match TRBD2. The junction had 6 bases not matched to a gene; V was cut back by 3 bases and J by 8 bases. The CDR3 has 15 amino acids. Germline V CDR1 and CDR2: MGHRA, YSYEKL. The CDR3 region has the DNA TGCGCCAGCAGCCAGGGACTAGCGGGCCCTGGTACGCAGTATTTT. Translation gives CASSQGLAGPGTQYF.

This clone was recorded only once. A much larger clone sits a single nucleotide away, making a read error possible. This sample includes further DNA sequences coding for the same CDR3. The gene calls are TRBV4-1 and TRBJ2-2, with 7 positions matching TRBD2. CDR1 and CDR2 (germline): MGHRA, YSYEKL. The CDR3 loop spans 17 amino acids. The CDR3 sequence is CASSQEGGLVNVGELFF. The CDR3 coding sequence is TGCGCCAGTAGCCAAGAAGGAGGACTAGTAAATGTCGGGGAGCTGTTTTTT.

The chain links TRBV19 to TRBJ2-7; D remains ambiguous. This CDR3 comprises 14 residues. Germline lookup yields CDR1 LNHDA and CDR2 SQIVND (reference sequence). Trimming took off 10 bases at V and 2 bases at J, with 18 bases between the two ends. CDR3 DNA sequence: TGTGCCACCACCCCGGACGGAAGAACCTACGAGCAGTACTTC. Its translation: CATTPDGRTYEQYF. The variable domain in full, with the rest retrieved from reference TRBV19 and TRBJ2-7, is DGGITQSPKYLFRKEGQNVTLSCEQNLNHDAMYWYRQDPGQGLRLIYYSQIVNDFQKGDIAEGYSVSREKKESFPLTVTSAQKNPTAFYLCATTPDGRTYEQYFGPGTRLTVT.

The CDR3 reads CSVEIQGDTIYF. As DNA, the CDR3 is TGCAGCGTTGAAATCCAGGGGGACACCATATATTTT. This chain links TRBV29-1 with TRBJ1-3; TRBD1 matches 7 bases. After removal of 2 bases from V and 8 bases from J, the junction contained 3 bases not matched to a gene. The CDR3 has 12 amino acids. Germline V gives CDR1 SQVTM, CDR2 ANQGSEA.

The rearrangement uses TRBV9 and TRBJ1-3; D not resolved. The V end lost 0 bases, the J end lost 1 base, and 8 bases lay between the germline ends. The length of the CDR3 is 15 residues. Looked up from germline, CDR1 is SGDLS and CDR2 is YYNGEE. CDR3 amino acids: CASSVGLGSGNTIYF. The CDR3 DNA reads TGTGCCAGCAGCGTAGGTCTGGGTTCTGGAAACACCATATATTTT.

The rearrangement uses TRBV7-9 and TRBJ1-5, with a possible D match to TRBD1 (5 bases). V was pared by 1 base and J by 2 bases, with 9 bases between. The CDR3 runs 15 residues. Per germline, CDR1 SEHNR and CDR2 FQNEAQ (reference sequence). The CDR3 is CASSLDPGRNQPQHF. In DNA form, the CDR3 reads TGTGCCAGCAGCTTAGACCCGGGACGCAATCAGCCCCAGCATTTT.

This rearrangement joins TRBV5-4 to TRBJ2-7, with D possibly being TRBD2 (6 bases). Per germline, CDR1 SGHNT and CDR2 YYREEE (reference sequence). The CDR3 spans 13 residues. The V and J ends lost 2 bases and 6 bases respectively, with 12 bases between them. The CDR3 DNA reads TGTGCCAGCAGCTTCGCGGTCGGGGGCGAGCAGTACTTC. Translated: CASSFAVGGEQYF.

The chain employs TRBV2 and TRBJ2-4, with 12 bases matching TRBD2. CDR3 length equals 15 residues. Trimming at V came to 4 bases and at J to 9 bases, leaving 7 bases not matched to a gene. Germline lookup yields CDR1 SNHLY and CDR2 FYNNEI. CDR3 amino acids: CASSVTSGSLGIQYF. The CDR3 DNA reads TGTGCCAGCAGTGTGACTAGCGGGAGTCTGGGCATTCAGTACTTC.

The rearrangement links TRBV9 to TRBJ2-7; D gene ambiguous. The CDR3 covers 14 residues. The V end lost 2 bases, the J end lost 0 bases, and 9 bases lay between the germline ends. Germline assignment: CDR1 SGDLS and CDR2 YYNGEE. The CDR3 region is CASSVDAVSYEQYF. DNA of the CDR3: TGTGCCAGCAGCGTGGACGCCGTCTCCTACGAGCAGTACTTC.

This clone came up once. CDR3 sequence reads: CASRNDRDNSPLHF. DNA for the CDR3: TGCGCCAGCAGAAATGACAGGGATAATTCACCCCTCCACTTT. The J gene is TRBJ1-6, the V gene TRBV5-1; TRBD1 aligns across 7 bases. Germline trimming cut 5 bases from V and 5 bases from J; bases unmatched to any gene: 4. The V gene's germline CDR1 is SGHRS and CDR2 YFSETQ. The CDR3 sequence is 14 residues long.

CDR3 sequence: CASSDPGSLNTEAFF. Written as DNA, the CDR3 is TGTGCCAGCAGTGATCCGGGGTCCCTGAACACTGAAGCTTTCTTT. The chain uses TRBV25-1 and TRBJ1-1; D gene unclear. Germline V gives CDR1 MGHDK, CDR2 SYGVNS. The CDR3 loop spans 15 amino acids. Between the trimmed V and J ends, which lost 3 bases and 0 bases, there was a span of 11 bases.